This T cell receptor (delta chain) was recovered during a study of human gamma delta and Vdelta1 T cells (dated by TCRdb to 2017 to 2018). At the level of the whole study: The study investigated Delta One T cells, Vd1+ gamma-delta T cells, as cytotoxic effectors against acute myeloid leukemia. The full study reports these points: Polyclonality and broad cytotoxic targeting of acute myeloid leukemia were reported for Delta One T cells.

Preparation of the library involved PCR. Sequencing used an Illumina MiSeq. TCRdb called clones from the public reads with CATT, and repeated DNA sequences were later combined into one row. The sample profile shows around 6,000 delta-chain clones; more than 35% of them were found once. Together, the top ten hold approximately 9% of the sample. Concerning this clone itself: What antigen it recognizes has not been identified. No much larger clone is present one base from it, and per-base qualities are unavailable.

V loses 5 bases at its end and J loses 0 bases; junction bases beyond the gene matches: 24. The CDR3 has 22 amino acids, counting the end cysteine and phenylalanine. Left in the record is the CDR3 DNA by itself, 66 bases read in frame from the first base. As encoded in the germline V gene, CDR1 is TSWWSYY while CDR2 is QGS. This clonotype was sampled from a human donor in good health. The specimen was Vdelta1 gamma-delta T cells from blood grown in culture (DOT cells). According to the study, the label for this sample's cell subset or site signals: Delta One T cells, in vitro expanded/differentiated Vd1+ gamma-delta T cells. The chain was built from TRDV1 and TRDJ1, with 10 bases matching TRDD3. The DNA is TGTGCTCTTGGGAATGGGGGAAAACCGCCTTGGGGGATACCTGAGTACACCGATAAACTCATCTTT. It is translated as CALGNGGKPPWGIPEYTDKLIF.